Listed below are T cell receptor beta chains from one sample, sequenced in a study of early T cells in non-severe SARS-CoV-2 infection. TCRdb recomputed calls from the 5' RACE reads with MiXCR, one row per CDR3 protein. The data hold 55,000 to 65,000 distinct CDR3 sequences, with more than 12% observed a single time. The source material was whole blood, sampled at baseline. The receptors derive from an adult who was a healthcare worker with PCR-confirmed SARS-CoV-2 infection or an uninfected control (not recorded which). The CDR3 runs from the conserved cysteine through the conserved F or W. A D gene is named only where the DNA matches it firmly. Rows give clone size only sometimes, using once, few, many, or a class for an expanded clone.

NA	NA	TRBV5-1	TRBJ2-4	TGCGCCAGCAGCTTAAACCCACCAGGGCTCCAAAACATTCAGTACTTC	CASSLNPPGLQNIQYF
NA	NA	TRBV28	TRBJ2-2	TGTGCCAGCAGTTTAAACGGGGAGCTGTTTTTT	CASSLNGELFF
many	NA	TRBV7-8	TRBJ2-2	TGTGCCAGCAGCTTAGAGGGGGTCACCGGGGAGCTGTTTTTT	CASSLEGVTGELFF
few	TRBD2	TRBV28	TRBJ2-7	TGTGCCAGCAGGACTAGCCAATTCTACGAGCAGTACTTC	CASRTSQFYEQYF
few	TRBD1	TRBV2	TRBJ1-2	TGTGCCTCATACTTGGACAGGAATTTGTATGGCTACACCTTC	CASYLDRNLYGYTF
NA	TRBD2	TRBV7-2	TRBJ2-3	TGTGCCAGCAGCTTAAATTCCCCGGCCAGCGGGAGTATAGCCAGGGCAGATACGCAGTATTTT	CASSLNSPASGSIARADTQYF
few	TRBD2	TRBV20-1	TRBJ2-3	TGCAGTGCCGGACTAGCGGCCGGCACAGATACGCAGTATTTT	CSAGLAAGTDTQYF
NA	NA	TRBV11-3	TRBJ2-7	TGTGCCAGCAGTCCGGGGGACTACGAGCAGTACTTC	CASSPGDYEQYF
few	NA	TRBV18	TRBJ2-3	TGTGCCAGCTCACCGGGCCCCAAAGATACGCAGTATTTT	CASSPGPKDTQYF
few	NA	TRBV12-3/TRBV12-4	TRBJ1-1	TGTGCCAGCAGTTGGCAGACAGGGAACACTGAAGCTTTCTTT	CASSWQTGNTEAFF
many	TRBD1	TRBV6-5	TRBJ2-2	TGTGCCAGCAGTCGACCTATTACAGGGGGTTTCACCGGGGAGCTGTTTTTT	CASSRPITGGFTGELFF
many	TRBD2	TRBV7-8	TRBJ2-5	TGTGCCAGCAGCTTATTAGGGCGGGAGCAAGAGACCCAGTACTTC	CASSLLGREQETQYF
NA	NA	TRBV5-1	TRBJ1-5	TGCGCCAGCAGCTTGGAGGGGCAGCCCCAGCATTTT	CASSLEGQPQHF
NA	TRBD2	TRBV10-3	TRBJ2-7	TGTGCCATCAGACCGTCTAGCGGGATCTACGAGCAGTACTTC	CAIRPSSGIYEQYF
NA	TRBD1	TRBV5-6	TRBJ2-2	TGTGCCAGCAGCCTCCGCCGAGGCACAGGGGAGACCGGGGAGCTGTTTTTT	CASSLRRGTGETGELFF
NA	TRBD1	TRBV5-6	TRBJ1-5	TGTGCCAGCAGCCGACAGGGCCACAATCAGCCCCAGCATTTT	CASSRQGHNQPQHF
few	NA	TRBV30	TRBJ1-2	TGTGCCTGGGATGACGAGAATGGCTACACCTTC	CAWDDENGYTF
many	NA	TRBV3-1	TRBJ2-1	TGTGCCAGCAGCCAAGATGGGAATGAGCAGTTCTTC	CASSQDGNEQFF
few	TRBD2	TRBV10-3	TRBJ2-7	TGTGCCATCCGGGAGGGCCAGGACGAGCAGTACTTC	CAIREGQDEQYF
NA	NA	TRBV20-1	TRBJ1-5	TGCAGTGCCCAGGCGGGGGGGTACAATCAGCCCCAGCATTTT	CSAQAGGYNQPQHF
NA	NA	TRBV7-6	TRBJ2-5	TGTGCCAGCAGCTCGCCCAAGGACACACAAGAGACCCAGTACTTC	CASSSPKDTQETQYF
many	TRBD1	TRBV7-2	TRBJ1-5	TGTGCCAGCAGCCTAGGAGGCAGGGGGGTTAGCAATCAGCCCCAGCATTTT	CASSLGGRGVSNQPQHF
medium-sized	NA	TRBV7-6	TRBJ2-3	TGTGCCAGCAGCTTAGCGGGGGGCACAGATACGCAGTATTTT	CASSLAGGTDTQYF
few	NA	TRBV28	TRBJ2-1	TGTGCCAGCAGTTCAGTAGGGCACCGGTCCAACAATGAGCAGTTCTTC	CASSSVGHRSNNEQFF
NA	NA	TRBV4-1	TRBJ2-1	TGCGCCAGCTGTGATGATCGGGGTCCCCCCTACAATGAGCAGTTCTTC	CASCDDRGPPYNEQFF
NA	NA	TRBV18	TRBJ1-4	TGTGCCAGCTCACGGGACCAGGACAGCCGAAGTAATGAAAAACTGTTTTTT	CASSRDQDSRSNEKLFF
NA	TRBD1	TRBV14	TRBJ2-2	TGTGCCAGCAGCCAAGATTACAGGGGCCGGTACACCGGGGAGCTGTTTTTT	CASSQDYRGRYTGELFF
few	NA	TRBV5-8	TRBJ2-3	TGTGCCAGCAGCTTGCTCGGGGGCTTAGATACGCAGTATTTT	CASSLLGGLDTQYF
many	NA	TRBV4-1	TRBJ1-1	TGCGCCAGCAGCCAAGGGGCAGCTATGAACACTGAAGCTTTCTTT	CASSQGAAMNTEAFF
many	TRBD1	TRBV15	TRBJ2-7	TGTGCCACCAGCATTTACCAAGGGACAGTGCAGTACTTC	CATSIYQGTVQYF
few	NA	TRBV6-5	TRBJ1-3	TGTGCCAGCAGCCCTACAGGAACAGGAAACACCATATATTTT	CASSPTGTGNTIYF
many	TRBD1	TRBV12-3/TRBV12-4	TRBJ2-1	TGTGCCAGCAGCCGTACAGGGGGGTCCTACAATGAGCAGTTCTTC	CASSRTGGSYNEQFF
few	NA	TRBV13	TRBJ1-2	TGTGCCAGCAGCTTAGCGTTGAACGGACTCTACACCTTC	CASSLALNGLYTF
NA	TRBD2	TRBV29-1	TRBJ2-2	TGCAGCGTTGTTGTCAGCGGGAGGTATAGCGGGGAGCTGTTTTTT	CSVVVSGRYSGELFF
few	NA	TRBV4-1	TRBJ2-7	TGCGCCAGCAGCCACGGTTATTTAAAGGGCTACGAGCAGTACTTC	CASSHGYLKGYEQYF
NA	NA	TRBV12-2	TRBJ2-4	TGTGCAAGTAACACATCGACTCAGTACTTC	CASNTSTQYF
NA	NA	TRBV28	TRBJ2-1	TGTGCCAGCAGTTTACCCCATCTGGATGAGCAGTTCTTC	CASSLPHLDEQFF
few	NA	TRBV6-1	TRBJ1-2	TGTGCCAGCACCCCCAGACAGTTCCATGGCTACACCTTC	CASTPRQFHGYTF
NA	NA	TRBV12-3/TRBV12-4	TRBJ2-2	TGTGCCAGCAGTCCCCGGGACACACGTAACACCGGGGAGCTGTTTTTT	CASSPRDTRNTGELFF
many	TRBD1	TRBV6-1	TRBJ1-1	TGTGCCAGCAGCGCTACAGGGGTGGGGGGAGCTTTCTTT	CASSATGVGGAFF
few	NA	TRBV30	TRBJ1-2	TGTGCCTGGAGTGTAGGGGACAACTATGGCTACACCTTC	CAWSVGDNYGYTF
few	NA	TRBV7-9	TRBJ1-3	TGTGCCAGCAGCTCACCCCCGGTGACAGAGGGAAACACCATATATTTT	CASSSPPVTEGNTIYF
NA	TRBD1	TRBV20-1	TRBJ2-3	TGCAGTGCTAGAGATCAGGGGGCGATAGATACGCAGTATTTT	CSARDQGAIDTQYF
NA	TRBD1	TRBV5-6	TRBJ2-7	TGTGCCAGCAGCTTGGTATTTCCCGTGACAGGGAGCTCCTACGAGCAGTACTTC	CASSLVFPVTGSSYEQYF
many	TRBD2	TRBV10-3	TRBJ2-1	TGTGCCATCGGTCCAGTAGCGGGAGGGCCCCATGAGCAGTTCTTC	CAIGPVAGGPHEQFF
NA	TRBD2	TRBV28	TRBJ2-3	TGTGCCAGTGGCCGAGGACTAGCAGGAGATACGCAGTATTTT	CASGRGLAGDTQYF
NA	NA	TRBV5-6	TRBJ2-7	TGTGCCAGCAGCGCAGCCCGGTACGAGCAGTACTTC	CASSAARYEQYF
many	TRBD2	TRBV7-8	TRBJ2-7	TGTGCCAGCAGCCCTACTATGCGGGAGAGCTCCTACGAGCAGTACTTC	CASSPTMRESSYEQYF
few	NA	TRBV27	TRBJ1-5	TGTGCCAGCAGTTTTAGGGTCAGTAAGGGCGATCAGCCCCAGCATTTT	CASSFRVSKGDQPQHF
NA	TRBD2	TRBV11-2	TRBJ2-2	TGTGCCAGCAGCTCGCTAGCGGGGATAGCCGGGGAGCTGTTTTTT	CASSSLAGIAGELFF
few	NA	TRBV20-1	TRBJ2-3	TGCAGTGCAACAAAGACACGTCGGAAAGACACAGATACGCAGTATTTT	CSATKTRRKDTDTQYF
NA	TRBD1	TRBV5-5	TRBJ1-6	TGTGCCAGCAGCTTTCAGGGGGCCGGGTCACCCCTCCACTTT	CASSFQGAGSPLHF
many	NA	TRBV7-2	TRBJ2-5	TGTGCCAGCAGCTTTAGAGAGACCCAGTACTTC	CASSFRETQYF
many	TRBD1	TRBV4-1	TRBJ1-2	TGCGCCAGCAGCCCCGGGGGACAGGGGGTTCGTGGCTACACCTTC	CASSPGGQGVRGYTF
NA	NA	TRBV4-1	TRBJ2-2	TGCGCCAGCAGCCCAACCGCAATGGGCCAACTGGCCGGGGAGCTGTTTTTT	CASSPTAMGQLAGELFF
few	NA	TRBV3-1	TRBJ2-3	TGTGCCAGCAGCCAAAGCTTCAGTATCACAGATACGCAGTATTTT	CASSQSFSITDTQYF
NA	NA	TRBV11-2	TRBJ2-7	TGTGCCAGCAGCGCCCGGGACGGCGCTTCCTACGAGCAGTACTTC	CASSARDGASYEQYF
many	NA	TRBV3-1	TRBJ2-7	TGTGCCAGCAGCCAAGGTTCCGGCGGGCAGTACTTC	CASSQGSGGQYF
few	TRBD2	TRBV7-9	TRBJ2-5	TGTGCCAGCAGCCAAAGCGGGAGGGAGACCCAGTACTTC	CASSQSGRETQYF
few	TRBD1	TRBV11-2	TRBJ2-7	TGTGCCAGCAGCCCAGGGACAGGAAGCTCCTACGAGCAGTACTTC	CASSPGTGSSYEQYF